This TCR beta chain was documented in a study of T-cell reconstitution after alpha-beta-depleted transplantation in children. Preparation of the TCRbeta library was carried out with unique molecular identifiers. TCRdb recomputed calls from the PCR reads with MiXCR, one row per CDR3 protein. Of roughly 500,000 distinct CDR3 sequences in the sample, approximately 30% were seen once. This clonotype has just a few counts. The CDR3 sequence is 16 residues long. V lost 0 bases and J 9 bases, leaving 18 bases between the germline ends. Germline CDR1 LGHNA, CDR2 YSLEER. The gene calls are TRBV4-3 and TRBJ2-1; D may be TRBD1 or TRBD2 (5 bases each). The sequence came from a human donor who donated a stem cell graft to a child with aplastic anemia. Sequences were derived from PBMCs from the stem cell graft donor, sampled from the stem cell graft. The CDR3 nucleotides read TGCGCCAGCAGCCAAGATGTAGAGGGGCTTACGGTTGAGCAGTTCTTC. This codes for CASSQDVEGLTVEQFF.